This TCR beta chain was identified during a study of human T cells and chemical hapten exposure. On the study more broadly: How much TCR each sample yielded varied, mostly because pooled library volumes differed slightly.

Study outcomes and limitations: PT1 expanded TCR numbers tracked positively with patch test score.

Original processing notes: The number of TCRs in each sample had a median of roughly 100,000 and spanned about 23,224 to 690,600. TCRdb recomputed calls from the RACE reads with MiXCR, one row per CDR3 protein. V and J calls and clone size were set by TCRdb, not the authors. This table holds some 74,000 distinct CDR3 sequences, 13% found once. Time point described: patch test 3, about 24 weeks after DPC sensitization. Treatment: therapeutic diphenylcyclopropenone sensitization with weekly scalp DPC. The template was total RNA from unfractionated whole blood. As concerns this clonotype: Antigen specificity is unknown. A read error may be the cause here, since a much bigger clone is one base away.

Germline V gene lookup returns CDR1 DFQATT and CDR2 SNEGSKA (reference sequence). The CDR3 is made up of 12 amino acids. The TCR comes from a woman aged 45-65 years with alopecia areata. Some clones in this sample may be carry-over from other donors' samples. This sequence joins TRBV20-1 and TRBJ2-5, with a possible D match to TRBD2 (6 bases). Source: whole blood, taken in connection with sensitization to the hapten diphenylcyclopropenone (DPC). CDR3 nucleotides: TGCAGAGCGATGGGGGATCCGGGAGCCCAGTACTTC. Its protein is CRAMGDPGAQYF.